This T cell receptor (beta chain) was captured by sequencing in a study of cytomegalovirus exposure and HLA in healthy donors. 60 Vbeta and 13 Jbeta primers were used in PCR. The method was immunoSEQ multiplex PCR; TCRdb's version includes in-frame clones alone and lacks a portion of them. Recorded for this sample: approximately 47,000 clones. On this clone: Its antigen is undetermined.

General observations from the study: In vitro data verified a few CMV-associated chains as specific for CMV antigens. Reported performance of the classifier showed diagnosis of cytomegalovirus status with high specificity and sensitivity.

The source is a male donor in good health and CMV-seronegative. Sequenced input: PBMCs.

CDR3 loop: CASSVEGEDYEQYF. The CDR3 bases are TGTGCCAGCAGTGTAGAAGGGGAGGACTACGAGCAGTACTTC. The chain links TRBV2 to TRBJ2-7; TRBD2 might be the D (6 bases). The CDR3 length is 14 residues. In germline, CDR1 is SNHLY, CDR2 FYNNEI. V was cut by 4 bases and J by 3 bases, with 13 bases left in between.